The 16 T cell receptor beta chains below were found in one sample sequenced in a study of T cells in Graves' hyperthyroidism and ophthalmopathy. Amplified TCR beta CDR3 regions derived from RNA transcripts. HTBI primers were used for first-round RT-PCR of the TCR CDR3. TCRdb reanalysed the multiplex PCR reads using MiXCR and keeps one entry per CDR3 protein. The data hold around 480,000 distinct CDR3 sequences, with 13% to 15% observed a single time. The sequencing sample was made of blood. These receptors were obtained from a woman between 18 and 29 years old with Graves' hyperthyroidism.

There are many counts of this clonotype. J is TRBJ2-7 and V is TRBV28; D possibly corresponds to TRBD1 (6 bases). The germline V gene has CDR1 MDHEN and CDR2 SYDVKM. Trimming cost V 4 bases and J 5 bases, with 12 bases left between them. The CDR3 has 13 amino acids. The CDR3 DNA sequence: TGTGCCAGCAGTTACAGGGAAGCCGACGAGCAGTACTTC. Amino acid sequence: CASSYREADEQYF.

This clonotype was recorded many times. The DNA for the CDR3 is TGTGCCACCACCCAGGGTCGCCCGGGCTACAATGAGCAGTTCTTC. As protein: CATTQGRPGYNEQFF. The V call is TRBV24-1, the J call TRBJ2-1; tentatively, D is TRBD1 (5 bases). The V end lost 8 bases, the J end lost 3 bases, and 16 bases lay between the germline ends. Germline V gives CDR1 KGHDR, CDR2 SFDVKD. The CDR3 runs to 15 residues.

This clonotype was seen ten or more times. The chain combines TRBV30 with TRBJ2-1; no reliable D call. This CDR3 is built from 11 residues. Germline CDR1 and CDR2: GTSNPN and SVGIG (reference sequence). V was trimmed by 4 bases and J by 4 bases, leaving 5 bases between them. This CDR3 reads CAWNAYNEQFF. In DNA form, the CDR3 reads TGTGCCTGGAATGCGTACAATGAGCAGTTCTTC.

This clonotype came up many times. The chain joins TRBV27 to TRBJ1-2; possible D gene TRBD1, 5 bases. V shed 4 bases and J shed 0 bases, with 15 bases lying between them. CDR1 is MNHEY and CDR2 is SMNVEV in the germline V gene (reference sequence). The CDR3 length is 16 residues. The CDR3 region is CASSSLWGEANYGYTF. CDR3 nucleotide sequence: TGTGCCAGCAGTTCCCTCTGGGGGGAAGCTAACTATGGCTACACCTTC.

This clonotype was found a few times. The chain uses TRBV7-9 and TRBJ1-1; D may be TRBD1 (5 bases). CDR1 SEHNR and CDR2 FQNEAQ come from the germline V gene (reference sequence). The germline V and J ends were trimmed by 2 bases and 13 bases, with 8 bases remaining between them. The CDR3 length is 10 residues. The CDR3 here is CASSLTGVFF. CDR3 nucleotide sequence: TGTGCCAGCAGCTTAACAGGCGTTTTCTTT.

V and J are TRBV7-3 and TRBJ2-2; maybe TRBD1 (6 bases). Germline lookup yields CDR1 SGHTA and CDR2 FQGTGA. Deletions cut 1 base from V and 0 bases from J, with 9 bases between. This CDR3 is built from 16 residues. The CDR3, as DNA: TGTGCCAGCAGCTTAATGCCAGGGGCGAACACCGGGGAGCTGTTTTTT. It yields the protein CASSLMPGANTGELFF.

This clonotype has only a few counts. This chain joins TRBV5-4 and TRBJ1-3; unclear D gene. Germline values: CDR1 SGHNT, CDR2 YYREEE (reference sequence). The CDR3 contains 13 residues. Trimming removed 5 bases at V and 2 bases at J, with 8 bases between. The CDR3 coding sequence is TGTGCCAGCAGTCTCGACGCTGGAAACACCATATATTTT. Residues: CASSLDAGNTIYF.

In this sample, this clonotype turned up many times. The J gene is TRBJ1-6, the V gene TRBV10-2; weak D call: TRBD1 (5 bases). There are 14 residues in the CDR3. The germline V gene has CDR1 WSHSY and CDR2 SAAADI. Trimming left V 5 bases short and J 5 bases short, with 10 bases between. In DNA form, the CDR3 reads TGCGCCAGCAGTTCGACAGCCAATAATTCACCCCTCCACTTT. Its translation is CASSSTANNSPLHF.

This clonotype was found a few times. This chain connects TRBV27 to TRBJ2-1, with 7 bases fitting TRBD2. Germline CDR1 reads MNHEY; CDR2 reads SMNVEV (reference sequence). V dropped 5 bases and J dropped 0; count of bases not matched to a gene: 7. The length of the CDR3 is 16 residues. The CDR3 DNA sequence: TGTGCCAGCAGTGCCTCTAGCGGACTCTCCTACAATGAGCAGTTCTTC. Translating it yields CASSASSGLSYNEQFF.

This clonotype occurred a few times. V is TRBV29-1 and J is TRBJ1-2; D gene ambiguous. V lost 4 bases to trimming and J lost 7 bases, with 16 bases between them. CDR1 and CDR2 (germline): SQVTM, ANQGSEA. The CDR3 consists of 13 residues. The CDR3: CSVVPGIAGGYTF. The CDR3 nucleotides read TGCAGCGTTGTGCCGGGGATAGCAGGTGGCTACACCTTC. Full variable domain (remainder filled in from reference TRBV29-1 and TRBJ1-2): SAVISQKPSRDICQRGTSLTIQCQVDSQVTMMFWYRQQPGQSLTLIATANQGSEATYESGFVIDKFPISRPNLTFSTLTVSNMSPEDSSIYLCSVVPGIAGGYTFGSGTRLTVV.

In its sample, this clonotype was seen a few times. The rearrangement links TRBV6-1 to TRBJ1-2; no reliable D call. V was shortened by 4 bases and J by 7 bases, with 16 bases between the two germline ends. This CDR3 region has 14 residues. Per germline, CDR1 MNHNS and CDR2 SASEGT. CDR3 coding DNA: TGTGCCAGCAGTGGTGGCACGGATTATGGTGGCTACACCTTC. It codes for CASSGGTDYGGYTF.

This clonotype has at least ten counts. CDR3 DNA sequence: TGTGCCAGCAGTTTAAGACTAGGAGACAGGTTGAGGGAGCAGTACTTC. Translation gives CASSLRLGDRLREQYF. The chain combines TRBV27 with TRBJ2-7; D tentatively fits TRBD1 or TRBD2 (6 bases each). The CDR3 totals 16 residues. The germline V gene has CDR1 MNHEY and CDR2 SMNVEV (reference sequence). V was cut by 2 bases and J by 7 bases, with 21 bases left in between.

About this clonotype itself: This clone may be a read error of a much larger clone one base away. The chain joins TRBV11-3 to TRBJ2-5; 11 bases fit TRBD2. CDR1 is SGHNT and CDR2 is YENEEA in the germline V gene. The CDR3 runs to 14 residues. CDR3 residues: CASSWGLAEETQCF. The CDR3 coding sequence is TGTGCCAGCAGCTGGGGACTAGCGGAAGAGACCCAGTGCTTC.

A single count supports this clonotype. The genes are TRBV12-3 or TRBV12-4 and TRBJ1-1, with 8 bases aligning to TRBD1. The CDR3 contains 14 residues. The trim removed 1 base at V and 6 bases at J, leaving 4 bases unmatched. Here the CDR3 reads CASSLGQGWAEAFF. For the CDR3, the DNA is TGTGCCAGCAGTTTAGGACAGGGGTGGGCTGAAGCTTTCTTT.

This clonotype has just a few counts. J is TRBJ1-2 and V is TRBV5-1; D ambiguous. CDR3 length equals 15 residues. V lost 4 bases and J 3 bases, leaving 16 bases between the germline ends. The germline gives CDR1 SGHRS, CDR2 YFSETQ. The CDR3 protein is CASSPPVGPHYGYTF. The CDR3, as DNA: TGCGCCAGCAGCCCACCGGTGGGCCCCCACTATGGCTACACCTTC.

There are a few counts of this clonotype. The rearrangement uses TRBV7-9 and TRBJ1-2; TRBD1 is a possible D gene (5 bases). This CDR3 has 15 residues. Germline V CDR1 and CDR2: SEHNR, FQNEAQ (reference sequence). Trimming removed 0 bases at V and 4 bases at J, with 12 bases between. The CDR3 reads CASSLAGGFRYGYTF. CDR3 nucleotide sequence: TGTGCCAGCAGCTTAGCGGGGGGGTTTCGCTATGGCTACACCTTC.